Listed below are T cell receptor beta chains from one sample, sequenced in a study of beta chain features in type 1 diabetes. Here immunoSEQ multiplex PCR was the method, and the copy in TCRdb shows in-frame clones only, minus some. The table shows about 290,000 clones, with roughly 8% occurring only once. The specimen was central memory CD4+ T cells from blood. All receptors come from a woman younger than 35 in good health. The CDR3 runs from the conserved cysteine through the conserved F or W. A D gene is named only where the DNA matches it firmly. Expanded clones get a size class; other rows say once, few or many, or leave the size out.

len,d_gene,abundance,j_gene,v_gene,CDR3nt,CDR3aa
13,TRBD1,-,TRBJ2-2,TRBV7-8,TGTGCCAGTCGACAGGGCGGCACCGGGGAGCTGTTTTTT,CASRQGGTGELFF
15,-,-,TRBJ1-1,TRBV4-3,TGCGCCAGCAGTCCCCGGGTTGATTCGGTCACTGAAGCTTTCTTT,CASSPRVDSVTEAFF
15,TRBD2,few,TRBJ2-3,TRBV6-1,TGTGCCAGCAGTGAAAGGGAGCGGGAGACAGATACGCAGTATTTT,CASSERERETDTQYF
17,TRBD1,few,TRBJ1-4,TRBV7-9,TGTGCCAGCAGCCAGGGGACAGGGATCCTCACTAATGAAAAACTGTTTTTT,CASSQGTGILTNEKLFF
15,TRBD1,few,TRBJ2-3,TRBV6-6,TGTGCCAGCAGGAATGACAGGGAACACACAGATACGCAGTATTTT,CASRNDREHTDTQYF
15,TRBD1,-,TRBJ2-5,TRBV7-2,TGTGCCAGCAGCTCTCAGGGGGTGGTAGGTGAGACCCAGTACTTC,CASSSQGVVGETQYF
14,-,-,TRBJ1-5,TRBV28,TGTGCCAGCAGTTTAGTCCAGGGAGGTCAGCCCCAGCATTTT,CASSLVQGGQPQHF
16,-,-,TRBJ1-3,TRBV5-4,TGTGCCAGCAGCGCCGGATGGGGGACTCGGGGGAACACCATATATTTT,CASSAGWGTRGNTIYF
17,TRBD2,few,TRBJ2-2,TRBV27,TGTGCCAGCAGACTGGGCCGTGCTAGCGGGGGTACCGGGGAGCTGTTTTTT,CASRLGRASGGTGELFF
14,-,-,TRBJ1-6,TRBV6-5,TGTGCCAGCGGGCCGGAACGGTGGAGTTCACCCCTCCACTTT,CASGPERWSSPLHF
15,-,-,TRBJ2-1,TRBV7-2,TGTGCCAGCAGCTTAGCGGCACTAGCCATCAATGAGCAGTTCTTC,CASSLAALAINEQFF
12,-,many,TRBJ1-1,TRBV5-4,TGTGCCAGCAGCTGGGAGGACACTGAAGCTTTCTTT,CASSWEDTEAFF
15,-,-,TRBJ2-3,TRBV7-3,TGTGCCAGCAGCCCGGCCCCCCGGGGCGCAGATACGCAGTATTTT,CASSPAPRGADTQYF
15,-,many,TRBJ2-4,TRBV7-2,TGTGCCAGCAGCTTTGCGGTATCGCCGGGGTACATTCAGTACTTC,CASSFAVSPGYIQYF
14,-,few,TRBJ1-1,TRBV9,TGTGCCAGCAGCGTAGCTGGTAGGTTCACTGAAGCTTTCTTT,CASSVAGRFTEAFF
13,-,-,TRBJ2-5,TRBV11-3,TGTGCCAGCAGCTTAATTCGGGGAGAGACCCAGTACTTC,CASSLIRGETQYF
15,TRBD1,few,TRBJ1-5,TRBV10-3,TGTGCCATCAGTGAGTTAGCAGGGGGAAATCAGCCCCAGCATTTT,CAISELAGGNQPQHF
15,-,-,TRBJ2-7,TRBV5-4,TGTGCCAGCAGCTTGGAAGGGACCGCTACCTACGAGCAGTACTTC,CASSLEGTATYEQYF
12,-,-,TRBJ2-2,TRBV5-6,TGTGCCAGCAGCTTCTATACCGGGGAGCTGTTTTTT,CASSFYTGELFF
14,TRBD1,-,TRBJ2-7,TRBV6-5,TGTGCCAGCAGCGACGGGGACAGCGAAAACGAGCAGTACTTC,CASSDGDSENEQYF
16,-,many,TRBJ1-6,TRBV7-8,TGTGCCAGCAGGGATGTAGTTTCGGGGCGTAATTCACCCCTCCACTTT,CASRDVVSGRNSPLHF
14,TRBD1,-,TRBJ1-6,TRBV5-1,TGCGCCAGCAGCCAGGGGGCTGGGGATTCACCCCTCCACTTT,CASSQGAGDSPLHF
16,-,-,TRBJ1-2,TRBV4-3,TGCGCCAGCAGCCAAGAAGCCCATTCGCGCCAGGGTGGCTACACCTTC,CASSQEAHSRQGGYTF
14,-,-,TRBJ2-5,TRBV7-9,TGTGCCAGCAGCTTCCCGGGGCCCCAAGAGACCCAGTACTTC,CASSFPGPQETQYF
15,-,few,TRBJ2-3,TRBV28,TGTGCCAGCAGTTTACTCCAGGAAAGCACAGATACGCAGTATTTT,CASSLLQESTDTQYF
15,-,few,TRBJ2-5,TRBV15,TGTGCCACCAGCAGAGATTCCTCAGCTCAAGAGACCCAGTACTTC,CATSRDSSAQETQYF
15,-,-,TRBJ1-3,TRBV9,TGTGCCAGCAGCGCCGGGGACGGCTCTGGAAACACCATATATTTT,CASSAGDGSGNTIYF
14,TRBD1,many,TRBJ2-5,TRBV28,TGTGCCAGCAGTTGGGACAGCCTCCAAGAGACCCAGTACTTC,CASSWDSLQETQYF
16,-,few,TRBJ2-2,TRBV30,TGTGCCTGGACCCGAGGGGCAGGGGGGATCACCGGGGAGCTGTTTTTT,CAWTRGAGGITGELFF
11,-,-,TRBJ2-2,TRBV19,TGTGCCAGTAAATTCGCCGGGGAGCTGTTTTTT,CASKFAGELFF
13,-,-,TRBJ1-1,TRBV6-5,TGTGCCAGCCGGTGGGGGGGCAACACTGAAGCTTTCTTT,CASRWGGNTEAFF